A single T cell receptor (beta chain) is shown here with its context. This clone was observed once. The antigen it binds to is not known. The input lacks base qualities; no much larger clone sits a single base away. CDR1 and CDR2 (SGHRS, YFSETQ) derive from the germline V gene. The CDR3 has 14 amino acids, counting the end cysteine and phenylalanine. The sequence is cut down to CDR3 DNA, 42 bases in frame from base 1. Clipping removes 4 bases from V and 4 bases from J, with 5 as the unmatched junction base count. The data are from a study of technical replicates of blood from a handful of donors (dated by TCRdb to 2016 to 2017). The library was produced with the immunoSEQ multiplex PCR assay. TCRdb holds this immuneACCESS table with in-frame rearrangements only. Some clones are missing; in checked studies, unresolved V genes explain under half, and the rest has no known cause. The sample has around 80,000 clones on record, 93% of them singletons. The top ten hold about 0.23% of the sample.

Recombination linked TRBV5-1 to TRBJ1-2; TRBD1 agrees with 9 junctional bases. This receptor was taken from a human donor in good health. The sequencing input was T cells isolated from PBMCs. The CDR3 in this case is CASSGDRAAYGYTF. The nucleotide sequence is TGCGCCAGCAGCGGGGACAGGGCGGCCTATGGCTACACCTTC.